These 4 T cell receptor beta chains share one sample of origin, sequenced in a study of spatial heterogeneity in lung cancer. Time point reported: blood at routine non-recurrence follow-up after resection. The input material, whole RNA from tumor, nontumor lung or frozen PBMC, was sequenced unsorted. Each CDR3 protein is one row after TCRdb ran MiXCR on the 5' RACE reads. Of tens of thousands of distinct CDR3 sequences in the sample, around 5.8% were seen once. Sequenced material: PBMCs, taken at follow-up. The receptors come from a male donor with early-stage non-small cell lung cancer.

The rearrangement links TRBV2 to TRBJ2-3; perhaps D is TRBD1 or TRBD2 (6 bases each). Germline CDR1 reads SNHLY; CDR2 reads FYNNEI. The CDR3 length is 12 residues. CDR3 loop: CATRGAADTQYF. The DNA for the CDR3 is TGTGCTACGAGGGGGGCCGCAGATACGCAGTATTTT.

This clonotype was detected ten times or more. The genes are TRBV20-1 and TRBJ2-7, with D possibly TRBD2 on 6 matching bases. The CDR3 loop spans 18 amino acids. Trimming took 5 bases from V and 1 from J, leaving 27 bases between them. Germline CDR1 and CDR2: DFQATT and SNEGSKA (reference sequence). CDR3 residues: CSASTPGTSRPNSYEQYF. The DNA of the CDR3 is TGCAGTGCTTCTACCCCCGGGACTTCAAGACCCAATTCCTACGAGCAGTACTTC.

The rearrangement uses TRBV29-1 and TRBJ2-1; TRBD2 might be the D (5 bases). Germline CDR1 SQVTM, CDR2 ANQGSEA. V lost 3 bases to trimming and J lost 8 bases, with 17 bases between them. This CDR3 comprises 14 residues. CDR3 sequence: CSVDEGRGKYEQFF. CDR3 coding DNA: TGCAGCGTTGATGAGGGCCGGGGAAAATATGAGCAGTTCTTC.

This clonotype was found a few times. The chain recombines TRBV18 with TRBJ1-5, with D maybe TRBD1 (6 bases). CDR3 length equals 16 residues. CDR1 is KGHSH and CDR2 is LQKENI in the germline V gene. V was trimmed by 4 bases and J by 9 bases, leaving 22 bases between them. The CDR3, as DNA: TGTGCCAGCTCACGTGAACAGGGCCCAGGGTCTCGGCCCCAGCATTTT. It is translated as CASSREQGPGSRPQHF.